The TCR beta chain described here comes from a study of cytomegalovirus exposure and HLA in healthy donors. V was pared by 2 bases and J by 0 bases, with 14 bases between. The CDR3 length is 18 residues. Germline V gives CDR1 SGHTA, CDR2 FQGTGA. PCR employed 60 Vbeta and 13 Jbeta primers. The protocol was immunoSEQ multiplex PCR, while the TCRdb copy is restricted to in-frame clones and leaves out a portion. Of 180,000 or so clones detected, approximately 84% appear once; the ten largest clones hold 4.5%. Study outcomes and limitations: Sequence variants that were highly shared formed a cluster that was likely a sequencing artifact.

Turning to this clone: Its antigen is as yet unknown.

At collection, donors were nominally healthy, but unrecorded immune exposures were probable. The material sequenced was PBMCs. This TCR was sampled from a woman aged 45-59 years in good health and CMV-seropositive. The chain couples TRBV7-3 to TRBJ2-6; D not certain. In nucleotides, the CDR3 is TGTGCCAGCAGCTTAGGATCACAGCTGAGCTCTGGGGCCAACGTCCTGACTTTC. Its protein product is CASSLGSQLSSGANVLTF.